This T cell receptor (beta chain) was obtained from a study of tumor-infiltrating lymphocytes in localized non-small cell lung cancer. Study-wide context: Each patient gave resected tumor and non-adjacent uninvolved lung tissue.

The CDR3 has 15 amino acids. Germline CDR1 and CDR2: SGHRS and YFSETQ. Trimming stripped 4 bases from V and 7 bases from J, with 15 bases between. Clones were read by immunoSEQ multiplex PCR, and TCRdb kept only the in-frame ones, dropping some. Altogether some 10,000 clones are present, 60% being singletons, with the ten largest covering under 13%. Study outcomes and limitations: Not all patients were TCR sequenced, owing to tissue quantity. TCRbeta sequencing showed higher T cell infiltration in tumors than uninvolved lung.

As for this clone: Its antigen remains unknown.

The source material was uninvolved lung tissue not adjacent to the tumor. The rearrangement links TRBV5-1 to TRBJ1-6; D remains unclear. This clonotype was obtained from a human donor with non-small cell lung cancer. CDR3 DNA: TGCGCCAGCAGCAGCGGGCACGCGGGGAATTCACCCCTCCACTTT. Translating gives CASSSGHAGNSPLHF.